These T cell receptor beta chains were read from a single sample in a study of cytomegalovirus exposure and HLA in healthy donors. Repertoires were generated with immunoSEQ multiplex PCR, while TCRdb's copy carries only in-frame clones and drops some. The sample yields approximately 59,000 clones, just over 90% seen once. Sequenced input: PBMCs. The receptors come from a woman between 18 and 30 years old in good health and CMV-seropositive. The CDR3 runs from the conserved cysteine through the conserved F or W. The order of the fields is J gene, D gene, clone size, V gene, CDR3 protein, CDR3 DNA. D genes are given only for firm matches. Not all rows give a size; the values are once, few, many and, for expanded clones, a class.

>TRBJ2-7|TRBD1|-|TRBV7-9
CASSHTGDEQYF
TGTGCCAGCAGTCATACAGGGGACGAGCAGTACTTC
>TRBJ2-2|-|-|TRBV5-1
CASSLVQATSGELFF
TGCGCCAGCAGCTTGGTCCAGGCTACGTCCGGGGAGCTGTTTTTT
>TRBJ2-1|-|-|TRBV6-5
CASSRNRDKDNEQFF
TGTGCCAGCAGTAGGAACCGGGACAAAGACAATGAGCAGTTCTTC
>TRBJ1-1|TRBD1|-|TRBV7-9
CASSLVLGQGAMAFF
TGTGCCAGCAGCTTAGTACTCGGACAGGGGGCGATGGCTTTCTTT
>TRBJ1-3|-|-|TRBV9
CASSGTGSGNTIYF
TGTGCCAGCAGCGGTACAGGGTCTGGAAACACCATATATTTT
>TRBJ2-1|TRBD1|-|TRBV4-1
CASSQGTGSWVRAYNEQFF
TGCGCCAGCAGCCAAGGGACAGGGAGTTGGGTCAGGGCCTACAATGAGCAGTTCTTC
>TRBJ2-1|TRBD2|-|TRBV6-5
CASSYGGGSNEQFF
TGTGCCAGCAGTTACGGGGGGGGGTCCAATGAGCAGTTCTTC
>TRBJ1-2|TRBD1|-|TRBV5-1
CASSTGQGGNGYTF
TGCGCCAGCAGCACGGGACAGGGGGGAAATGGCTACACCTTC
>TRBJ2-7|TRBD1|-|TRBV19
CASSPTGAYEQYF
TGTGCCAGTAGCCCGACAGGGGCCTACGAGCAGTACTTC
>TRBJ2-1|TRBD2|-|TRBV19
CASSLLAGTSYNEQFF
TGTGCCAGTAGCCTACTAGCGGGGACCTCCTACAATGAGCAGTTCTTC
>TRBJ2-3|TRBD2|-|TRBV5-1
CASSFQGGGTDTQYF
TGCGCCAGCAGCTTCCAGGGAGGGGGCACAGATACGCAGTATTTT
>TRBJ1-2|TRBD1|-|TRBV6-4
CASSPDRGGYGYTF
TGTGCCAGCAGTCCGGACAGGGGTGGATATGGCTACACCTTC
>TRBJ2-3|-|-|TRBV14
CASSPWGGGLRTDTQYF
TGTGCCAGCAGCCCGTGGGGCGGGGGCCTCCGCACAGATACGCAGTATTTT
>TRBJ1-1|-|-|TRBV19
CASSTGMNTEAFF
TGTGCCAGTAGTACAGGGATGAACACTGAAGCTTTCTTT
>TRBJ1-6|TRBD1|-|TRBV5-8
CASSEGTASNSPLHF
TGTGCCAGCAGCGAGGGGACAGCGAGCAATTCACCCCTCCACTTT
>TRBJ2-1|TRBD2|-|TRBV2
CASSLGLAGGVNEQFF
TGTGCCAGCAGTCTCGGACTAGCGGGGGGGGTAAATGAGCAGTTCTTC
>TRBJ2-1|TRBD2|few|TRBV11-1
CASSSRLAGGPRSYNEQFF
TGTGCCAGCAGCTCCAGACTAGCGGGGGGGCCGAGGTCCTACAATGAGCAGTTCTTC
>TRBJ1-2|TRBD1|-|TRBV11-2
CASSTPRTGGQGYTF
TGTGCCAGCAGCACACCCCGGACAGGGGGGCAGGGCTACACCTTC
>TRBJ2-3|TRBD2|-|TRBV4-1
CASSHNGGAVGTDTQYF
TGCGCCAGCAGCCACAACGGGGGGGCGGTCGGCACAGATACGCAGTATTTT
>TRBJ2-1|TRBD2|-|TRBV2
CASSAVGRGKNEQFF
TGTGCCAGCAGTGCCGTGGGGCGGGGGAAGAATGAGCAGTTCTTC
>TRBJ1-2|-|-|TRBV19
CASNAGSVLYGYTF
TGTGCCAGTAATGCAGGGTCTGTCTTGTATGGCTACACCTTC
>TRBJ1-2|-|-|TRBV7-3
CASSPHQGAYGYTF
TGTGCCAGCAGCCCACACCAGGGTGCCTATGGCTACACCTTC
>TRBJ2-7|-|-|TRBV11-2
CASSSFGQLTYEQYF
TGTGCCAGCAGCTCCTTTGGGCAGCTTACCTACGAGCAGTACTTC
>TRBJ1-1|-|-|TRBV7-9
CASSFRAGSTEAFF
TGTGCCAGCAGCTTCCGGGCGGGGAGCACTGAAGCTTTCTTT
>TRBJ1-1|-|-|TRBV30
CAWSLPGNTEAFF
TGTGCCTGGAGTCTGCCAGGAAACACTGAAGCTTTCTTT
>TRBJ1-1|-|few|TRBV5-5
CASSAGGQPNTEAFF
TGTGCCAGCAGCGCCGGGGGGCAGCCGAACACTGAAGCTTTCTTT
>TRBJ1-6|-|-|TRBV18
CASSVEGLLPLHF
TGTGCCAGCTCAGTGGAGGGTCTACTACCCCTCCACTTT
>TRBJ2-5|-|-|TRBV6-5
CASSYHRVGETQYF
TGTGCCAGCAGTTACCACAGGGTAGGCGAGACCCAGTACTTC
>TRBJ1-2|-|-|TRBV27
CASSPGRGGYTF
TGTGCCAGCAGTCCGGGGAGGGGTGGCTACACCTTC
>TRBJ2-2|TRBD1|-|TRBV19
CASSILGTGKNTGELFF
TGTGCCAGTAGTATACTGGGGACAGGGAAGAACACCGGGGAGCTGTTTTTT
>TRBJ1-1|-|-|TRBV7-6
CASSSTGFDTEAFF
TGTGCCAGCAGCTCTACAGGGTTCGACACTGAAGCTTTCTTT
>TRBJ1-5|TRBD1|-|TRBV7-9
CASSLGGTGGDQPQHF
TGTGCCAGCAGCTTAGGGGGAACAGGGGGCGACCAGCCCCAGCATTTT
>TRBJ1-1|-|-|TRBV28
CASRQTGTYTEAFF
TGTGCCAGCAGGCAAACAGGTACTTACACTGAAGCTTTCTTT